This T cell receptor beta chain was documented in a study of blood T cell repertoires in COVID-19. At the level of the study: Acute-phase and convalescent COVID-19 samples originated in the United States, Italy and Spain.

The V gene lost 3 bases and the J gene lost 7 bases, with 12 bases spanning the gap. The length of the CDR3 is 13 residues. Germline CDR1 KGHSH, CDR2 LQKENI. Assay: immunoSEQ multiplex PCR; the TCRdb copy retains only in-frame clones and omits some. The sample has roughly 40,000 clones, approximately 88% seen once; the top ten hold 7.5% to 10%. This clone was seen once. V is TRBV18 and J is TRBJ1-1; no reliable D call. The sequenced material came from peripheral blood. The clonotype comes from a woman in her seventies with acute or convalescent COVID-19. CDR3 coding DNA: TGTGCCAGCTCACCGCAGCAGGATAGTGAAGCTTTCTTT. This sequence encodes CASSPQQDSEAFF.